The T cell receptor beta chain under discussion was sequenced for a study of cytomegalovirus exposure and HLA in healthy donors. Germline V gives CDR1 MDHEN, CDR2 SYDVKM. The CDR3 extends over 14 amino acids. V lost 6 bases to trimming and J lost 5 bases, with 15 bases between them. Primers included in the PCR were 60 Vbeta and 13 Jbeta primers. Clones were read by immunoSEQ multiplex PCR, and TCRdb kept only the in-frame ones, dropping some. The sample holds around 130,000 clones, roughly four fifths seen once. This rearrangement joins TRBV28 to TRBJ2-3, with D perhaps TRBD1 (6 bases). Sequencing used PBMCs. The clonotype originates from a man younger than 40 in good health and CMV-seronegative. CDR3 amino acids: CASRGLKGGDTQYF. The DNA of the CDR3 is TGTGCCAGCAGAGGCCTGAAAGGGGGAGATACGCAGTATTTT.